This T cell receptor beta chain was captured in a study (TCRdb year 2016). To prepare the library, RT-PCR was applied. Reads for this sample came from an Illumina MiSeq. TCRdb redid the processing of the public reads, applying fastp at Q25 and MiXCR, and retained in-frame beta chains. Entries that share a CDR3 protein sequence are merged under the most common genes and DNA. The sample contains about 680,000 distinct CDR3 sequences, 14% of them found a single time. Clones ranked in the top ten supply roughly 3.6% of the sample. At least ten counts were recorded for this clonotype. Its antigen remains undetermined. It has no much larger one-base neighbor in the sample; base qualities were not kept. The CDR3 starts with the cysteine, ends with the phenylalanine, and has 17 residues. Just the 51-base CDR3 DNA is kept, in frame starting at base 1. Here V drops 7 bases and J drops 0 bases, and the junction holds 10 bases not matched to any gene.

This chain is built from TRBV12-3 or TRBV12-4 and TRBJ2-2; TRBD1 fits 8 bases in the junction. Specimen: memory CD4+ T cells from blood. The origin of this receptor is a female donor in good health, serving as a healthy control. The CDR3 corresponds to CASTKLGTGANTGELFF. The bases read TGTGCCAGCACCAAACTCGGGACAGGCGCGAACACCGGGGAGCTGTTTTTT.